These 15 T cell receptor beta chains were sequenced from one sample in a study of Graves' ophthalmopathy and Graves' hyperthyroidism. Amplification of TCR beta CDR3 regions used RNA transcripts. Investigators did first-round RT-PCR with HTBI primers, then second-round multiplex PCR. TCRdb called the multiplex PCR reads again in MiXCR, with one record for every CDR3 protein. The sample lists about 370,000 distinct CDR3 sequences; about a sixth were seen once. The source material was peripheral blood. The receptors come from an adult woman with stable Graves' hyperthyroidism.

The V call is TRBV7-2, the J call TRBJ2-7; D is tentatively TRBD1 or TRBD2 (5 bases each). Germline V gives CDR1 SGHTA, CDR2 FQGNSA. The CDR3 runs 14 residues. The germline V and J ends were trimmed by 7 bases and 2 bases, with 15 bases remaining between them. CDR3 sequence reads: CASTLGESTYEQYF. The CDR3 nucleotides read TGTGCCAGCACCCTGGGGGAAAGCACCTACGAGCAGTACTTC.

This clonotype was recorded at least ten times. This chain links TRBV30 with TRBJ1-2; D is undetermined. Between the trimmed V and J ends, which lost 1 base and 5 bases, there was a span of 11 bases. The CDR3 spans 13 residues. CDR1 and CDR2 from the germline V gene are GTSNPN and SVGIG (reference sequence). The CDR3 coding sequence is TGTGCCTGGAGTGGCCCCCCTCATTATGGCTACACCTTC. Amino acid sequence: CAWSGPPHYGYTF.

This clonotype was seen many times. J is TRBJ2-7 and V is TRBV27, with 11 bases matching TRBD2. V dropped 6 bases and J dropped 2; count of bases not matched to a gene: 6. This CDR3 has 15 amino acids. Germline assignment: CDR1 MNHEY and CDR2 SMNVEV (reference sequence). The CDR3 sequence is CASSLAGGPAYEQYF. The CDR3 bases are TGTGCCAGCAGCCTAGCGGGAGGTCCCGCCTACGAGCAGTACTTC.

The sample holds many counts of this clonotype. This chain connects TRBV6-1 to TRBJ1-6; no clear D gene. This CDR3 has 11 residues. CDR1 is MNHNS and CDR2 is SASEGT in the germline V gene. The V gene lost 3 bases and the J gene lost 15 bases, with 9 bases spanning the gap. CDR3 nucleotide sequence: TGTGCCAGCAGTGATTGGCAGGACCTCCACTTT. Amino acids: CASSDWQDLHF.

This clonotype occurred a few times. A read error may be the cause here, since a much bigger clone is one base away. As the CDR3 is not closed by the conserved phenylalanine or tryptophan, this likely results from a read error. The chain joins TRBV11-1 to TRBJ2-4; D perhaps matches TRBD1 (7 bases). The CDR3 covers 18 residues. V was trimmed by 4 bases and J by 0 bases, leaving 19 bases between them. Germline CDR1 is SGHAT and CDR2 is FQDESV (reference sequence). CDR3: CASSSRRRGQRAKNIQYL. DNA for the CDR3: TGTGCCAGCAGCTCACGAAGGAGGGGACAGCGAGCCAAAAACATTCAGTACCTC.

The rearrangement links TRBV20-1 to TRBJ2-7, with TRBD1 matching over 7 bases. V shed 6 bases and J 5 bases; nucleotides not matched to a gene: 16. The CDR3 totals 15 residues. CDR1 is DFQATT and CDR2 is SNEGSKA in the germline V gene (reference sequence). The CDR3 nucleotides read TGCAGTGCCGCCCCTAAGACAGGGATCGGCGACGAGCAGTACTTC. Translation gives CSAAPKTGIGDEQYF.

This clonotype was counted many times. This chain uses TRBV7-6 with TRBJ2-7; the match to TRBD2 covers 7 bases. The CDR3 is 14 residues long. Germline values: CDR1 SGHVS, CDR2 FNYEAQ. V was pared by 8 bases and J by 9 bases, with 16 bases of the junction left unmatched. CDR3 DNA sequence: TGTGCCAGCGGACGTACGGTCGGCGGGGGAATGCAGTACTTC. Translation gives CASGRTVGGGMQYF.

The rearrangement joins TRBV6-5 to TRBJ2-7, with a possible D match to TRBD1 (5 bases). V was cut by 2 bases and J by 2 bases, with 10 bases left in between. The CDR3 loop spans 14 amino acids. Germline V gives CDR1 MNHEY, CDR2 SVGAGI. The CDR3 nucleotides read TGTGCCAGCAGTTACACGCAGGGTCCCTACGAGCAGTACTTC. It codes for CASSYTQGPYEQYF.

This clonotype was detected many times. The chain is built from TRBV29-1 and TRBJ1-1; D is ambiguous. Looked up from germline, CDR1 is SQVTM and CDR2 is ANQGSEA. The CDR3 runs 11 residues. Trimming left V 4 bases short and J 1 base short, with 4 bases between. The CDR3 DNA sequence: TGCAGCGTTGGGCAGAACACTGAAGCTTTCTTT. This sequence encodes CSVGQNTEAFF.

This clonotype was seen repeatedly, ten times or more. The CDR3 loop reads CASSPWESNTEAFF. The CDR3 DNA sequence: TGTGCCAGCAGCCCTTGGGAGTCGAACACTGAAGCTTTCTTT. The V gene is TRBV7-8, the J gene TRBJ1-1; no definite D call. From germline, CDR1 is SGHVS and CDR2 FQNEAQ. The ends were cut back, 5 bases at V and 1 base at J, with 11 bases in the middle. CDR3 length: 14 residues.

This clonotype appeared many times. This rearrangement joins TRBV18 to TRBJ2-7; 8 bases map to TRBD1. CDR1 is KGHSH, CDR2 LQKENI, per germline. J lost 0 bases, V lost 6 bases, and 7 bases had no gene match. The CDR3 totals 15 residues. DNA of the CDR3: TGTGCCAGCTCGGTGACAGGGGCGAGCTCCTACGAGCAGTACTTC. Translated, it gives CASSVTGASSYEQYF.

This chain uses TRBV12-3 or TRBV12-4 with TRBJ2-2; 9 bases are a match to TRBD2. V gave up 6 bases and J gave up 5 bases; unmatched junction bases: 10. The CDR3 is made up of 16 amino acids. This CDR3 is CASSLLAGAVTGELFF. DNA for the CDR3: TGTGCCAGCAGCCTATTAGCGGGAGCGGTAACCGGGGAGCTGTTTTTT.

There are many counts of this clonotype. In DNA, the CDR3 is TGCAGTGCTAGTCCGACAGTTTTTTACACTGAAGCTTTCTTT. Its protein is CSASPTVFYTEAFF. The gene calls are TRBV20-1 and TRBJ1-1; D may be TRBD1 (5 bases). The CDR3 loop spans 14 amino acids. Germline V gene lookup returns CDR1 DFQATT and CDR2 SNEGSKA (reference sequence). V was clipped by 3 bases and J by 3 bases, with 14 bases between them.

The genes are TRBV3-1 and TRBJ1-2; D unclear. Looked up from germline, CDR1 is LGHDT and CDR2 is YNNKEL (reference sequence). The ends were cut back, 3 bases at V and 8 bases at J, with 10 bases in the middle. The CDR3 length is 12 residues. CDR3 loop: CASSHLTRGYTF. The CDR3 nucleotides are TGTGCCAGCAGCCACCTGACAAGAGGCTACACCTTC.

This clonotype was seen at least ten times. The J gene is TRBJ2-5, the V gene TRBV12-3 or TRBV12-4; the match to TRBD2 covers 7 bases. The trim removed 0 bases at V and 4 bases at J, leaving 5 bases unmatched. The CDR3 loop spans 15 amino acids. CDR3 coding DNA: TGTGCCAGCAGTTTAGCAGGGAGGGAAGGAGAGACCCAGTACTTC. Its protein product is CASSLAGREGETQYF.